This TCR beta chain was recorded in a study of siplizumab effects on memory and regulatory T cells. Study findings and constraints: Poor capture below about 10^-5 frequency left most alloreactive clones unmapped to unstimulated subsets. Under siplizumab, alloreactive sequences traced to unstimulated CD4+ memory cells were significantly reduced.

The method was immunoSEQ multiplex PCR; TCRdb's version includes in-frame clones alone and lacks a portion of them. The sample lists roughly 100,000 clones, roughly 97% occurring once. About this clone: Its antigen is currently unknown. Other DNA sequences in this specimen translate into the identical CDR3.

V was pared by 5 bases and J by 5 bases, with 10 bases between. The V gene's germline CDR1 is PRHDT and CDR2 FYEKMQ (reference sequence). This CDR3 is 14 amino acids long. The genes are TRBV13 and TRBJ1-6; D unresolved. This TCR was sampled from a human donor in good health. Sequenced input: naive CD4+ T cells sorted from blood. The CDR3 nucleotides are TGTGCCAGCAGCACTGGGCGAAATAATTCACCCCTCCACTTT. Its translation is CASSTGRNNSPLHF.